This TCR beta chain was obtained from a study of regulatory T cells in long-lasting Graves disease. This CDR3 is built from 13 residues. Germline CDR1 SGHNT, CDR2 YENEEA. In building TCR beta libraries, iRepertoire HTBI primers were used together with Arm-PCR of CDR3 regions. One entry per CDR3 protein, called by TCRdb with MiXCR from the multiplex PCR reads. The sample lists around 320,000 distinct CDR3 sequences, about a sixth occurring once. Noted time point: newly diagnosed GD, antithyroid drugs for less than 3 months. Preparation of the TCR library used RNA extracted from PBMCs. With regard to this clonotype: A read error may account for a junction end that differs from germline.

These same data were also listed under a study on T cells in Graves' hyperthyroidism and ophthalmopathy.

The clonotype was recovered from a man in his forties or fifties with Graves disease. The chain joins TRBV11-3 to TRBJ2-3, with D possibly being TRBD1 (5 bases). Sequenced material: peripheral blood mononuclear cells (PBMCs), taken at new diagnosis, from a patient treated with antithyroid drugs. The CDR3 protein is CASTGWGTDTQCF. The CDR3 nucleotides read TGTGCCAGCACCGGCTGGGGCACAGATACGCAGTGTTTT.